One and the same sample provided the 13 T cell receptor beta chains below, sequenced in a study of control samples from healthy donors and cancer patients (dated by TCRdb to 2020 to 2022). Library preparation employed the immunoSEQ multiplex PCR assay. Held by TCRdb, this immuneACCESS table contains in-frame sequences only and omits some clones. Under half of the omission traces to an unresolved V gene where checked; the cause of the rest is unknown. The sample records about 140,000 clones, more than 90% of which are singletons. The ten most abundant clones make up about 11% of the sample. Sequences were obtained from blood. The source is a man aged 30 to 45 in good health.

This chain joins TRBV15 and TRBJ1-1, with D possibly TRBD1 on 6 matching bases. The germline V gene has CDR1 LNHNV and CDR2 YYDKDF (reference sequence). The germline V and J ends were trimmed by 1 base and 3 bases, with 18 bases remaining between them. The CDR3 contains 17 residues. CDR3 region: CATSRVRHAGADTEAFF. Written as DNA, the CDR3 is TGTGCCACCAGCAGAGTGAGGCACGCGGGGGCAGACACTGAAGCTTTCTTT.

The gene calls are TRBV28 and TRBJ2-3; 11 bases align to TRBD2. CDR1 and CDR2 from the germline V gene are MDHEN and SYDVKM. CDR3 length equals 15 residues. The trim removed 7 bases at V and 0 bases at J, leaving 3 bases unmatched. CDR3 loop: CASTRTSGSTDTQYF. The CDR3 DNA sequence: TGTGCCAGCACCCGGACTAGCGGGAGCACAGATACGCAGTATTTT.

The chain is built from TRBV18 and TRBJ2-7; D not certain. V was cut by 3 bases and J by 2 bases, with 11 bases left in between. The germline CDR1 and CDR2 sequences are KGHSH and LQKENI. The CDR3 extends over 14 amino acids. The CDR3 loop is CASSPNQSPYEQYF. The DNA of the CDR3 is TGTGCCAGCTCACCGAACCAGAGTCCCTACGAGCAGTACTTC. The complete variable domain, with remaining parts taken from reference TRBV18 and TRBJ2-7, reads NAGVMQNPRHLVRRRGQEARLRCSPMKGHSHVYWYRQLPEEGLKFMVYLQKENIIDESGMPKERFSAEFPKEGPSILRIQQVVRGDSAAYFCASSPNQSPYEQYFGPGTRLTVT.

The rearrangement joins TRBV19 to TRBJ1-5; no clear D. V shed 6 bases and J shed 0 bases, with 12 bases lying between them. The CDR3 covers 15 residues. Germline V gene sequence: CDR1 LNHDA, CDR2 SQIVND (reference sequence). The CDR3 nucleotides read TGTGCCAGTAGGGTACAGCCGAATAGCAATCAGCCCCAGCATTTT. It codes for CASRVQPNSNQPQHF.

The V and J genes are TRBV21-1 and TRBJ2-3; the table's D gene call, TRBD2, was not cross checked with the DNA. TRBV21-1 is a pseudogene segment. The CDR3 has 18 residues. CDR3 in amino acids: CASSKAMTSGQSTDTQYF. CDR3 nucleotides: TGTGCCAGCAGCAAAGCTATGACTAGCGGACAATCCACAGATACGCAGTATTTT.

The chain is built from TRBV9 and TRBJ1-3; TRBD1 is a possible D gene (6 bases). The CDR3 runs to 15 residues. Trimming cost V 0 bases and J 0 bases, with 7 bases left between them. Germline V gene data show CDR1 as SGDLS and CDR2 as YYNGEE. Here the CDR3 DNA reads TGTGCCAGCAGCGTAGAGGGGGGCTCTGGAAACACCATATATTTT. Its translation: CASSVEGGSGNTIYF.

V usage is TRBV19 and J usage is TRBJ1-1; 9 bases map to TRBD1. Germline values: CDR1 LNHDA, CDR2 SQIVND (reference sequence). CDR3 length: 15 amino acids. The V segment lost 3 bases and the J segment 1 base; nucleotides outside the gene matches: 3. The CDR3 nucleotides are TGTGCCAGTAGTATTTCGGACAGGGGGAACACTGAAGCTTTCTTT. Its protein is CASSISDRGNTEAFF. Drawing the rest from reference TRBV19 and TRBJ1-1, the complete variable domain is DGGITQSPKYLFRKEGQNVTLSCEQNLNHDAMYWYRQDPGQGLRLIYYSQIVNDFQKGDIAEGYSVSREKKESFPLTVTSAQKNPTAFYLCASSISDRGNTEAFFGQGTRLTVV.

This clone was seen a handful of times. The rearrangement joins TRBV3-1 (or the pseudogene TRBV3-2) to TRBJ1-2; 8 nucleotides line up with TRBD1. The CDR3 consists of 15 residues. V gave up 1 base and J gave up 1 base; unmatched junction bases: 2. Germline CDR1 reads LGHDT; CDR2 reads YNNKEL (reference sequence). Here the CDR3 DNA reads TGTGCCAGCAGCCAAGGGGACAGGAATAACTATGGCTACACCTTC. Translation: CASSQGDRNNYGYTF.

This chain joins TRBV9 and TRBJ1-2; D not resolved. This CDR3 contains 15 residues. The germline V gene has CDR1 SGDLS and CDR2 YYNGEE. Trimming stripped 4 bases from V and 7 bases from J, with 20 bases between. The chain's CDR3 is CASSTRTERSPGYTF. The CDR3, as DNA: TGTGCCAGCAGCACCCGGACGGAGCGCTCACCTGGCTACACCTTC. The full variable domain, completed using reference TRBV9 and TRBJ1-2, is DSGVTQTPKHLITATGQRVTLRCSPRSGDLSVYWYQQSLDQGLQFLIQYYNGEERAKGNILERFSAQQFPDLHSELNLSSLELGDSALYFCASSTRTERSPGYTFGSGTRLTVV.

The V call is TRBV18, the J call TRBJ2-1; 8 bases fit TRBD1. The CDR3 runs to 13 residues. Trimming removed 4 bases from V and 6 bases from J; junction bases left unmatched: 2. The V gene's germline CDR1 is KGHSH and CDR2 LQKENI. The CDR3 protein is CASSQGQANEQFF. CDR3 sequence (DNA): TGTGCCAGCTCACAGGGACAGGCCAATGAGCAGTTCTTC.

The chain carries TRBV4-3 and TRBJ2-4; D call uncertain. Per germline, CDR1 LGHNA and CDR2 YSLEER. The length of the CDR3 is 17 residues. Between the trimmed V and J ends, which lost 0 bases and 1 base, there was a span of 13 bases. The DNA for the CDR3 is TGCGCCAGCAGCCAAGATTTGGTCGTTTTGGCCAAAAACATTCAGTACTTC. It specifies CASSQDLVVLAKNIQYF.

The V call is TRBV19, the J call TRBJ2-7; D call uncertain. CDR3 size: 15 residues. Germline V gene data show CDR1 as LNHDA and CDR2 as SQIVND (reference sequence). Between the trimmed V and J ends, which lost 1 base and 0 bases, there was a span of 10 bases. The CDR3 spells CASSIGHLGSYEQYF. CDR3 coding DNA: TGTGCCAGTAGTATAGGACACCTAGGCTCCTACGAGCAGTACTTC.

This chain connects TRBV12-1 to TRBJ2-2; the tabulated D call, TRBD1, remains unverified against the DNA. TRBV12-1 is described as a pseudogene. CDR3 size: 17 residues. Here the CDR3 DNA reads TGTGCCAGCAGCTCCTTAAGACAGGAAAAGAACACCGGGGAGCTGTTTTTT. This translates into CASSSLRQEKNTGELFF.